The 25 T cell receptor beta chains below all came from one sample that was sequenced in a study. TCRdb reprocessed the RT-PCR reads via MiXCR and lists one record per CDR3 protein. In the table there are hundreds of thousands of distinct CDR3 sequences, 14% of which are singletons. Input material: memory CD4+ T cells from blood. Receptors were obtained from a female donor in good health, serving as a healthy control.

This clonotype appeared a few times. This chain connects TRBV18 to TRBJ2-1; unclear D gene. CDR1 is KGHSH, CDR2 LQKENI, per germline. The V end was cut by 3 bases, the J end by 7 bases, with 16 bases between. The CDR3 runs 15 residues. CDR3 in DNA: TGTGCCAGCTCACCCGTTGCTGCGGTGGGGAATGAGCAGTTCTTC. Translating gives CASSPVAAVGNEQFF.

A few counts support this clonotype. The junction and the germline gene differ at one end; a read error may be behind it. The V and J genes are TRBV12-3 or TRBV12-4 and TRBJ1-1, with D perhaps TRBD1 (5 bases). CDR3 length: 12 residues. The CDR3 region is CASSPRVTEALF. DNA for the CDR3: TGTGCCAGCAGTCCCAGGGTTACTGAAGCTCTCTTT.

This clonotype has only one observation. V gene TRBV7-9 combines with J gene TRBJ2-6, with TRBD2 identical over 14 bases. Looked up from germline, CDR1 is SEHNR and CDR2 is FQNEAQ (reference sequence). Germline trimming cut 5 bases from V and 0 bases from J; bases unmatched to any gene: 9. The CDR3 is 20 amino acids. The CDR3 region is CASSPGLAGGSFSGANVLTF. In DNA, the CDR3 is TGTGCCAGCAGCCCCGGACTAGCGGGAGGTTCGTTCTCTGGGGCCAACGTCCTGACTTTC.

This rearrangement joins TRBV20-1 to TRBJ2-5, with unresolved D. This CDR3 spans 11 amino acids. Germline loops: CDR1 DFQATT, CDR2 SNEGSKA (reference sequence). Trimming removed 3 bases at V and 3 bases at J, with 5 bases between. This chain's CDR3 is CSASEEETQYF. CDR3 DNA: TGCAGTGCTAGTGAAGAAGAGACCCAGTACTTC.

The chain combines TRBV28 with TRBJ2-7, with D maybe TRBD2 (6 bases). The CDR3 has 16 amino acids. The germline V gene encodes CDR1 MDHEN and CDR2 SYDVKM. With 5 bases removed from V and 1 base from J, the gap between germline ends came to 18 bases. The CDR3 sequence: CASSLATLAQSYEQYF. The CDR3, as DNA: TGTGCCAGCAGTCTCGCAACTCTAGCGCAGTCCTACGAGCAGTACTTC.

The chain has TRBV7-9 and TRBJ1-4; possible D gene TRBD1, 6 bases. The V gene's germline CDR1 is SEHNR and CDR2 FQNEAQ (reference sequence). The CDR3 sequence is 13 residues long. V lost 5 bases and J lost 14, with 18 bases in between. The CDR3 nucleotides read TGTGCCAGCAGCCCACAAGGGGGGGCTGGGCTGTTTTTT. This gives the protein CASSPQGGAGLFF.

This clonotype was counted between two and nine times. J is TRBJ1-1 and V is TRBV6-4, with TRBD1 as a possible D gene (5 bases). The V and J ends lost 4 bases and 5 bases respectively, with 11 bases between them. This CDR3 spans 13 amino acids. CDR1 and CDR2 (germline): MRHNA, SNTAGT. The CDR3 DNA follows: TGTGCCAGCAGTGTTGAGGGGATGACTGAAGCTTTCTTT. This translates into CASSVEGMTEAFF.

The sample holds many counts of this clonotype. The CDR3 DNA is TGTGCCAGCAGCTCTTACTATGGGGAGACCCAGTACTTC. The encoded protein is CASSSYYGETQYF. The J gene is TRBJ2-5, the V gene TRBV7-2; D is unclear. V gave up 4 bases and J gave up 5 bases, with 11 bases separating them. This CDR3 has 13 amino acids. Germline CDR1 and CDR2: SGHTA and FQGNSA.

This clonotype has only a few counts. The V and J genes are TRBV5-1 and TRBJ1-5; maybe TRBD1 (5 bases). Germline CDR1 and CDR2: SGHRS and YFSETQ. Trimming shortened V by 1 base and J by 4 bases, and 9 bases separated the two germline ends. CDR3 length equals 14 residues. CDR3 DNA sequence: TGCGCCAGCAGCTTGAACGGGGGAAATCAGCCCCAGCATTTT. Translating it yields CASSLNGGNQPQHF.

The V gene is TRBV14, the J gene TRBJ2-7; a weak D match, TRBD2 (6 bases). This CDR3 is 15 amino acids long. V lost 3 bases and J 6 bases, leaving 18 bases between the germline ends. Germline assignment: CDR1 SGHDN and CDR2 FVKESK. The CDR3 region has the DNA TGTGCCAGCAGCCAGATACTAGCCGGGACCCCCGAGCAGTACTTC. Encoded protein: CASSQILAGTPEQYF. Full variable domain (remainder filled in from reference TRBV14 and TRBJ2-7): EAGVTQFPSHSVIEKGQTVTLRCDPISGHDNLYWYRRVMGKEIKFLLHFVKESKQDESGMPNNRFLAERTGGTYSTLKVQPAELEDSGVYFCASSQILAGTPEQYFGPGTRLTVT.

This rearrangement joins TRBV20-1 to TRBJ1-1; TRBD1 aligns across 9 bases. The trim removed 5 bases at V and 4 bases at J, leaving 2 bases unmatched. CDR1 DFQATT and CDR2 SNEGSKA come from the germline V gene (reference sequence). The CDR3 totals 12 residues. The CDR3 protein is CSALDRGTEAFF. The CDR3 nucleotides are TGCAGTGCTCTGGACAGGGGCACTGAAGCTTTCTTT.

There are a few counts of this clonotype. The J gene is TRBJ2-1, the V gene TRBV12-3 or TRBV12-4; 10 bases align to TRBD1. Trimming took 5 bases from V and 3 from J; bases not matched to a gene: 7. This CDR3 comprises 16 residues. CDR3 region: CASSAWTGGRYNEQFF. The CDR3 bases are TGTGCCAGCAGTGCCTGGACAGGGGGACGCTACAATGAGCAGTTCTTC.

The chain recombines TRBV20-1 with TRBJ2-1; maybe TRBD2 (6 bases). The CDR3 totals 14 residues. Germline V gene lookup returns CDR1 DFQATT and CDR2 SNEGSKA (reference sequence). V was shortened by 7 bases and J by 1 base, with 14 bases between the two germline ends. As DNA, the CDR3 is TGCAGTGGTGTCCGGGACTTATCCTACAATGAGCAGTTCTTC. It is translated as CSGVRDLSYNEQFF.

This chain connects TRBV10-3 to TRBJ1-2; D possibly corresponds to TRBD1 (6 bases). The V gene's germline CDR1 is ENHRY and CDR2 SYGVKD. CDR3 size: 12 residues. Trimming took off 10 bases at V and 4 bases at J, with 13 bases between the two ends. CDR3 sequence: CATWTESYGYTF. The DNA of the CDR3 is TGTGCCACATGGACAGAGTCCTATGGCTACACCTTC.

V is TRBV5-1 and J is TRBJ1-1, with 10 bases aligning to TRBD1. CDR1 and CDR2 (germline): SGHRS, YFSETQ. The trim removed 4 bases at V and 0 bases at J, leaving 12 bases unmatched. This CDR3 is built from 18 residues. DNA of the CDR3: TGCGCCAGCAGCAAAGGACAGGGGGGATCTTATATGAACACTGAAGCTTTCTTT. Its protein is CASSKGQGGSYMNTEAFF.

The table lists this clonotype with a few counts. J is TRBJ2-7 and V is TRBV7-3, with D hard to call. The CDR3 runs 13 residues. The V end was cut by 3 bases, the J end by 3 bases, with 9 bases between. The germline CDR1 and CDR2 sequences are SGHTA and FQGTGA. The CDR3 nucleotides read TGTGCCAGCAGCTTGGACCGGCACTACGAGCAGTACTTC. Its translation is CASSLDRHYEQYF.

This clonotype was counted ten times or more. The rearrangement joins TRBV2 to TRBJ2-5; unclear D gene. The CDR3 loop spans 13 amino acids. The germline gives CDR1 SNHLY, CDR2 FYNNEI. V was pared by 7 bases and J by 5 bases, with 14 bases between. Here the CDR3 reads CASIHRRDETQYF. The CDR3 nucleotides read TGTGCCAGCATCCACCGTAGAGACGAGACCCAGTACTTC.

This clonotype was counted ten times or more. The CDR3 is CASSSRTGFSYEQYF. CDR3 nucleotide sequence: TGTGCCAGCAGCTCGCGGACAGGTTTCTCCTACGAGCAGTACTTC. The gene calls are TRBV27 and TRBJ2-7; 7 bases are a match to TRBD1. In germline, CDR1 is MNHEY, CDR2 SMNVEV (reference sequence). V shed 6 bases and J 0 bases; nucleotides not matched to a gene: 8. The length of the CDR3 is 15 residues.

In this sample, this clonotype turned up many times. CDR3 nucleotide sequence: TGTGCCAGCAGTCGTGACACTTTCCATGAGCAGTTCTTC. Translating it yields CASSRDTFHEQFF. The V and J genes are TRBV12-3 or TRBV12-4 and TRBJ2-1; no clear D gene. CDR3 length: 13 residues. Trimming stripped 5 bases from V and 8 bases from J, with 13 bases between.

The rearrangement uses TRBV24-1 and TRBJ2-5; TRBD1 aligns across 7 bases. The germline V gene has CDR1 KGHDR and CDR2 SFDVKD. CDR3 size: 16 residues. V lost 4 bases, J lost 0 bases, and 7 bases stayed unmatched. The CDR3 loop is CATSDYGTEYQETQYF. In nucleotides, the CDR3 is TGTGCCACCAGTGACTATGGGACAGAGTACCAAGAGACCCAGTACTTC.

This clonotype was detected once. The rearrangement uses TRBV6-1 and TRBJ1-6, with 8 nucleotides matching TRBD1. Germline V gene sequence: CDR1 MNHNS, CDR2 SASEGT. This CDR3 contains 13 residues. V shed 6 bases and J 12 bases; nucleotides not matched to a gene: 7. The CDR3 is CASRLSGTGPLHF. Written as DNA, the CDR3 is TGTGCCAGCAGATTGTCCGGGACAGGACCCCTCCACTTT.

This clonotype has more than one count but fewer than ten. The genes are TRBV15 and TRBJ2-4; D remains ambiguous. The CDR3 totals 15 residues. CDR1 LNHNV and CDR2 YYDKDF come from the germline V gene (reference sequence). Deletions cut 5 bases from V and 0 bases from J, with 11 bases between. The CDR3 bases are TGTGCCACCAGCGACCCCGGCAGAGCCAAAAACATTCAGTACTTC. Translation gives CATSDPGRAKNIQYF.

The V and J genes are TRBV6-2 or TRBV6-3 and TRBJ2-5, with a tentative D call TRBD2 (5 bases). V lost 7 bases and J 5 bases, leaving 14 bases between the germline ends. The CDR3 sequence is 13 residues long. Germline V CDR1 and CDR2: MNHEY, SVGEGT. CDR3 sequence (DNA): TGTGCCAGCACGTCGTGGAGGCGGGAGACCCAGTACTTC. Protein sequence: CASTSWRRETQYF.

The sample holds many counts of this clonotype. CDR3: CASSFMGTHQPQHF. DNA of the CDR3: TGTGCCAGCAGTTTTATGGGGACCCATCAGCCCCAGCATTTT. The chain carries TRBV12-3 or TRBV12-4 and TRBJ1-5; a weak D match, TRBD1 (5 bases). The CDR3 runs to 14 residues. V lost 3 bases, J lost 5 bases, and 11 bases lay in between.

The chain is built from TRBV6-1 and TRBJ2-1; 10 nucleotides match TRBD1. Trimming removed 7 bases from V and 2 bases from J; junction bases left unmatched: 2. The CDR3 is made up of 14 amino acids. Per germline, CDR1 MNHNS and CDR2 SASEGT. The CDR3 DNA sequence: TGTGCCAGCACTGGACAGGGGGCCTACAATGAGCAGTTCTTC. It yields the protein CASTGQGAYNEQFF.